This T cell receptor beta chain originates from a study of CD8 T cells in Susac syndrome. Comment on this clonotype: No antigen is known for it.

V lost 10 bases, J lost 6 bases, and 7 bases stayed unmatched. This CDR3 is built from 14 residues. Germline CDR1 is KGHDR and CDR2 is SFDVKD. Notes on the study in general: As acknowledged by the study, its TCR sequencing and HLA analysis included a relatively small number of individuals.

RNA was extracted with the RNeasy kit, and a quantity of about 0.45 to 1 ug was reverse transcribed using random hexamers. Multiplex PCR with immunoSEQ amplified the TCR beta CDR3 across 54 Vbeta and 13 Jbeta. MiXCR was run by TCRdb on the immunoSEQ multiplex PCR reads, yielding one entry per CDR3 protein. Here the sample spans roughly 330,000 distinct CDR3 sequences, 92% being singletons. The sequenced target, TCR beta, came from blood CD8+ and CD4+ T cells. TEMRA cells were FACS-enriched, with CD8+ and CD4+ T cells isolated negatively. The specimen was CD4+ T cells from PBMCs. The TCR comes from a human donor with multiple sclerosis. The chain employs TRBV24-1 and TRBJ2-3; the match to TRBD2 covers 12 bases. Here the CDR3 reads CATGLAGLSDTQYF. DNA for the CDR3: TGTGCCACGGGACTAGCGGGTTTGTCGGATACGCAGTATTTT.